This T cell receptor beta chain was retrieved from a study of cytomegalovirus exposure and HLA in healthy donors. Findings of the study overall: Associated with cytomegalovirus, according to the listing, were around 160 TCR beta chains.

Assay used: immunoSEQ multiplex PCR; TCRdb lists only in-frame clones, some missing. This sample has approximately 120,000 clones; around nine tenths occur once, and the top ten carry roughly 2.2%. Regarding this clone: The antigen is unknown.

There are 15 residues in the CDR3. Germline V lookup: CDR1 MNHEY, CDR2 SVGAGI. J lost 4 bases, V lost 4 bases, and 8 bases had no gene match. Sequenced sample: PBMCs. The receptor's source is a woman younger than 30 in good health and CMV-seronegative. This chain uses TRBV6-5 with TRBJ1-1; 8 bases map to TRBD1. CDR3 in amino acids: CASSSQQGVGTEAFF. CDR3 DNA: TGTGCCAGCAGTTCCCAACAGGGGGTGGGCACTGAAGCTTTCTTT.